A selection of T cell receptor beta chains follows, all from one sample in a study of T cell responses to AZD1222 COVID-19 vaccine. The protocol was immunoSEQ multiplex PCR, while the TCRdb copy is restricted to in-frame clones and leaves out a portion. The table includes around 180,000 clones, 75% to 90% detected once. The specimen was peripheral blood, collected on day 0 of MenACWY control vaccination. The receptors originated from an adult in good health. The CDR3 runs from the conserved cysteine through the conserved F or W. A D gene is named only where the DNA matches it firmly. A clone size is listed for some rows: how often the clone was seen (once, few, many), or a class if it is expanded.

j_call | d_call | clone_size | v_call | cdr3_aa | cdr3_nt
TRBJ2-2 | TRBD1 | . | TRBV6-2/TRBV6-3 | CASSLLPTGPNTGELFF | TGTGCCAGCAGCCTACTTCCGACAGGGCCGAACACCGGGGAGCTGTTTTTT
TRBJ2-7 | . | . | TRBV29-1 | CSVDYPGSYEQYF | TGCAGCGTTGATTACCCGGGCTCCTACGAGCAGTACTTC
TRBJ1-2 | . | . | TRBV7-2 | CASSTPSGIGDGYTF | TGTGCCAGCAGTACCCCTTCGGGTATTGGGGATGGCTACACCTTC
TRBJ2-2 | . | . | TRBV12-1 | CASSRTDVRDTMNTGELFF | TGTGCCAGCAGCCGGACAGACGTACGGGACACGATGAACACCGGGGAGCTGTTTTTT
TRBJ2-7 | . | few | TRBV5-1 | CASSLAGRAYEQYF | TGCGCCAGCAGCTTGGCCGGCAGGGCCTACGAGCAGTACTTC
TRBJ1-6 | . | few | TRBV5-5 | CASSFRGLKSSYNSPLHF | TGTGCCAGCAGCTTCAGGGGACTAAAGAGCTCCTATAATTCACCCCTCCACTTT
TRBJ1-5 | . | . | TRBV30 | CAWSTGARNNQPQHF | TGTGCCTGGAGTACGGGGGCGCGTAACAATCAGCCCCAGCATTTT
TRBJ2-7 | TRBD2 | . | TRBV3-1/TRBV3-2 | CASSQGLAGVYEQYF | TGTGCCAGCAGTCAAGGACTAGCGGGAGTCTACGAGCAGTACTTC
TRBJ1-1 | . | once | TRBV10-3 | CAIAGDTEAFF | TGTGCCATCGCGGGGGACACTGAAGCTTTCTTT
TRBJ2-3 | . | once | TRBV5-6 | CASSPTFHTDTQYF | TGTGCCAGCAGCCCTACCTTCCACACAGATACGCAGTATTTT
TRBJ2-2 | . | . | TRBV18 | CASSPPNSPDGELFF | TGTGCCAGCTCACCACCGAACAGCCCGGACGGGGAGCTGTTTTTT
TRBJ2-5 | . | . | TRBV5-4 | CASSLRREETQYF | TGTGCCAGCAGCTTGAGACGGGAAGAGACCCAGTACTTC
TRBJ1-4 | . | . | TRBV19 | CASSWATNEKLFF | TGTGCCAGTAGTTGGGCGACTAATGAAAAACTGTTTTTT
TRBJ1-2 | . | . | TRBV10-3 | CAITVTTNYGYTF | TGTGCCATCACCGTCACAACTAACTATGGCTACACCTTC
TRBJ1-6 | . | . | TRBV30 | CAWSQRSSYNSPLHF | TGTGCCTGGAGTCAGCGGAGCTCCTATAATTCACCCCTCCACTTT
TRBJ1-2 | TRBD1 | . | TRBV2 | CASTSGGGGGGAYGYTF | TGTGCCAGCACCTCCGGTGGAGGGGGCGGAGGGGCCTATGGCTACACCTTC
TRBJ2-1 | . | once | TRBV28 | CASSRTDYINYNEQFF | TGTGCCAGCAGTCGAACGGACTATATAAACTACAATGAGCAGTTCTTC
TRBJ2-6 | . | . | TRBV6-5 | CASSSLSGSGANVLTF | TGTGCCAGCAGTTCCCTTTCGGGCTCTGGGGCCAACGTCCTGACTTTC
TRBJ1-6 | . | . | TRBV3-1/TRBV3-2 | CASSPPDGYNSPLHF | TGTGCCAGCAGCCCCCCGGACGGCTATAATTCACCCCTCCACTTT
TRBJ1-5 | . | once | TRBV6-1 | CASSARQDVGNQPQHF | TGTGCCAGCAGTGCGAGACAGGACGTGGGCAATCAGCCCCAGCATTTT
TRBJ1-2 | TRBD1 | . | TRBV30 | CAWSQGQGNYGYTF | TGTGCCTGGAGCCAGGGACAGGGTAACTATGGCTACACCTTC
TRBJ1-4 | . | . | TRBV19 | CASGNRASNEKLFF | TGTGCCAGTGGGAACAGGGCCTCTAATGAAAAACTGTTTTTT
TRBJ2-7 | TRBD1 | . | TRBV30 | CASRQGAGYEQYF | TGTGCCTCCAGACAGGGGGCGGGATACGAGCAGTACTTC
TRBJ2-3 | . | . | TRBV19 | CASSARDTDTQYF | TGTGCCAGTAGTGCCCGAGACACAGATACGCAGTATTTT
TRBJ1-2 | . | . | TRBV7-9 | CASRGREGSGYTF | TGTGCCAGCAGAGGGAGGGAGGGAAGTGGCTACACCTTC
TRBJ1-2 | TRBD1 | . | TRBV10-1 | CASSTDRDYTF | TGCGCCAGCAGTACGGACAGGGACTACACCTTC